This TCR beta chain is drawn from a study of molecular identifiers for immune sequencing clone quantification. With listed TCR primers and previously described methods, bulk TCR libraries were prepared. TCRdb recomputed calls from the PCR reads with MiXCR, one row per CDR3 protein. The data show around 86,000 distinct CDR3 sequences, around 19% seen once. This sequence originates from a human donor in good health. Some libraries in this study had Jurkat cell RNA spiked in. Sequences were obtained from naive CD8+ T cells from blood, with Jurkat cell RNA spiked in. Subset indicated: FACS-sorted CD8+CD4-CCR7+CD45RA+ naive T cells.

CDR3 coding DNA: TGCAGCGCTTCCGGGACAGGGGCTTATGGCTACACCTTC. This translates into CSASGTGAYGYTF. This chain joins TRBV29-1 and TRBJ1-2, with 10 bases identical to TRBD1. Germline V gene lookup returns CDR1 SQVTM and CDR2 ANQGSEA. V was clipped by 7 bases and J by 5 bases; unmatched bases: 7. This CDR3 has 13 amino acids.